These 21 T cell receptor beta chains share one sample of origin, sequenced in a study of T-cell memory formation after mild COVID-19. TCRdb independently ran MiXCR on the 5' RACE reads; one entry per CDR3 protein. The sample holds roughly 110,000 distinct CDR3 sequences, roughly 12% seen once. Sequenced sample: PBMCs or a T cell subset sorted from them (not recorded which). The origin of the receptors is an adult woman who had mild COVID-19 (a few samples of this study predate the infection). Cell type and time point are not known.

This chain connects TRBV9 to TRBJ2-3; 8 nucleotides align to TRBD2. J was trimmed by 0 bases and V by 4 bases; bases with no gene match: 4. The CDR3 sequence is 15 residues long. Germline CDR1 SGDLS, CDR2 YYNGEE. The CDR3 is CASSPGGVSTDTQYF. The CDR3 coding sequence is TGTGCCAGCAGCCCCGGGGGGGTAAGCACAGATACGCAGTATTTT.

Only a few counts were recorded for this clonotype. The chain links TRBV14 to TRBJ2-1; the D gene could be TRBD1 or TRBD2 (6 bases each). V lost 2 bases to trimming and J lost 7 bases, with 9 bases between them. CDR3 length: 13 residues. Germline V gene data show CDR1 as SGHDN and CDR2 as FVKESK. The CDR3 DNA follows: TGTGCCAGCAGCCAACCGGGGGCGAATGAGCAGTTCTTC. The encoded protein is CASSQPGANEQFF.

The CDR3 coding sequence is TGTGCCAGCAAGGACGGCCAAGAATACGAGCAGTACTTC. It encodes CASKDGQEYEQYF. The rearrangement links TRBV12-3 or TRBV12-4 to TRBJ2-7; D is unresolved. This CDR3 is 13 amino acids long. Trimming cost V 7 bases and J 4 bases, with 14 bases left between them.

This clonotype has only a few counts. This chain connects TRBV3-1 to TRBJ2-5; the match to TRBD2 covers 13 bases. The CDR3 spans 20 residues. After removal of 1 base from V and 2 bases from J, the junction contained 13 bases not matched to a gene. Germline V gene data show CDR1 as LGHDT and CDR2 as YNNKEL (reference sequence). The CDR3, as DNA: TGTGCCAGCAGCCAAGGAGTCACTAGCGGGGGGGCTACGGGTCAAGAGACCCAGTACTTC. Its translation is CASSQGVTSGGATGQETQYF.

This clonotype was picked up many times. The chain carries TRBV7-6 and TRBJ2-3; TRBD1 matches at 11 bases. The V segment lost 1 base and the J segment 6 bases; nucleotides outside the gene matches: 9. The germline gives CDR1 SGHVS, CDR2 FNYEAQ. The CDR3 spans 17 residues. CDR3 DNA sequence: TGTGCCAGCAGCTTAGATCGTAGGACAGGGGGCTTGGATACGCAGTATTTT. It is translated as CASSLDRRTGGLDTQYF.

The chain uses TRBV4-3 and TRBJ1-2, with 7 bases aligning to TRBD1. The V and J ends lost 0 bases and 4 bases, in that order; junction bases with no gene match: 5. CDR1 is LGHNA and CDR2 is YSLEER in the germline V gene. CDR3 length: 15 residues. The CDR3 sequence: CASSQDPRDSYGYTF. The CDR3, as DNA: TGCGCCAGCAGCCAAGATCCCCGGGACAGCTATGGCTACACCTTC.

The table lists this clonotype with many counts. This chain connects TRBV6-5 to TRBJ2-7; 8 bases agree with TRBD2. Trimming took 2 bases from V and 2 from J; bases not matched to a gene: 5. CDR3 size: 15 residues. The germline gives CDR1 MNHEY, CDR2 SVGAGI. The DNA for the CDR3 is TGTGCCAGCAGTTACCGCCTGGGACTAGCCTACGAGCAGTACTTC. It translates to CASSYRLGLAYEQYF.

This chain links TRBV9 with TRBJ2-2; D is tentatively TRBD1 or TRBD2 (5 bases each). The CDR3 loop spans 13 amino acids. The ends were cut back, 7 bases at V and 1 base at J, with 8 bases in the middle. The germline V gene has CDR1 SGDLS and CDR2 YYNGEE. The CDR3 here is CASAGRNTGELFF. The DNA for the CDR3 is TGTGCCAGCGCAGGGAGGAACACCGGGGAGCTGTTTTTT.

This clonotype was seen once. The chain links TRBV6-2 or TRBV6-3 to TRBJ1-1; D gene ambiguous. Trimming removed 0 bases from V and 1 base from J, with 9 bases in between. CDR1 and CDR2 from the germline V gene are MNHEY and SVGEGT. CDR3 length equals 15 residues. Here the CDR3 reads CASSYSIKENTEAFF. The CDR3 DNA reads as TGTGCCAGCAGTTACTCGATAAAGGAGAACACTGAAGCTTTCTTT.

The gene calls are TRBV10-3 and TRBJ2-7; 7 bases agree with TRBD1. This CDR3 spans 14 amino acids. Trimming removed 4 bases from V and 2 bases from J; junction bases left unmatched: 5. Germline V gene sequence: CDR1 ENHRY, CDR2 SYGVKD. Here the CDR3 DNA reads TGTGCCATCAGTGCGGGACAGCGTACCTACGAGCAGTACTTC. Translation gives CAISAGQRTYEQYF.

The genes are TRBV5-5 and TRBJ1-3; D ambiguous. In germline, CDR1 is SGHKS, CDR2 YYEKEE (reference sequence). V was trimmed by 2 bases and J by 2 bases, leaving 11 bases between them. The CDR3 sequence is 15 residues long. As DNA, the CDR3 is TGTGCCAGCAGCTTCGGGCGAACCACTGGAAACACCATATATTTT. It yields the protein CASSFGRTTGNTIYF.

V is TRBV7-9 and J is TRBJ2-5; D is ambiguous. CDR3 length: 15 residues. Germline CDR1 reads SEHNR; CDR2 reads FQNEAQ (reference sequence). Trimming pared 4 bases from V and 2 bases from J, leaving 14 bases between. The CDR3 loop is CASSYPLERQETQYF. CDR3 bases: TGTGCCAGCAGCTACCCCCTAGAAAGGCAAGAGACCCAGTACTTC.

This clonotype was observed a handful of times. The chain employs TRBV30 and TRBJ2-5, with 9 positions matching TRBD1. Losses at the gene ends were 5 bases for V and 4 bases for J; bases not matched to a gene: 5. This CDR3 contains 13 residues. Germline-derived CDR1 and CDR2 are GTSNPN and SVGIG (reference sequence). CDR3 loop: CAWATGGGETQYF. The CDR3 DNA reads as TGTGCCTGGGCGACAGGGGGTGGAGAGACCCAGTACTTC.

Notes on this clonotype: No conserved phenylalanine or tryptophan ends this CDR3, so it is likely a read error. This chain joins TRBV5-1 and TRBJ2-5; a weak D match, TRBD1 (6 bases). There are 15 residues in the CDR3. Looked up from germline, CDR1 is SGHRS and CDR2 is YFSETQ. Trimming pared 3 bases from V and 0 bases from J, leaving 12 bases between. The CDR3 protein is CASSWNRVHQETQYL. Written as DNA, the CDR3 is TGCGCCAGCAGCTGGAACAGGGTGCACCAAGAGACCCAGTACTTA.

This chain joins TRBV3-1 and TRBJ2-1; 11 bases line up with TRBD2. J lost 2 bases, V lost 4 bases, and 4 bases had no gene match. Germline CDR1 reads LGHDT; CDR2 reads YNNKEL (reference sequence). This CDR3 comprises 16 residues. Here the CDR3 DNA reads TGTGCCAGCAGCCCTTTAGCGGGGGGGGCCTACAATGAGCAGTTCTTC. Amino acid sequence: CASSPLAGGAYNEQFF.

Written as DNA, the CDR3 is TGTGCCAGTCTCGAGGATGGGTACGAGCAGTACTTC. Residues: CASLEDGYEQYF. The chain joins TRBV27 to TRBJ2-7; unclear D gene. This CDR3 comprises 12 residues. The V gene's germline CDR1 is MNHEY and CDR2 SMNVEV (reference sequence). V was shortened by 9 bases and J by 4 bases, with 13 bases between the two germline ends.

This clonotype has a handful of counts. The CDR3 is CASSWTNTEAFF. CDR3 coding DNA: TGTGCCAGCAGCTGGACCAACACTGAAGCTTTCTTT. This sequence joins TRBV6-2 or TRBV6-3 and TRBJ1-1; D remains ambiguous. Germline lookup yields CDR1 MNHEY and CDR2 SVGEGT. V was trimmed by 6 bases and J by 2 bases, leaving 7 bases between them. The CDR3 contains 12 residues.

This chain links TRBV12-3 or TRBV12-4 with TRBJ2-7, with TRBD1 identical over 10 bases. There are 14 residues in the CDR3. J gave up 6 bases and V 5 bases, and 7 bases lay outside the gene matches. CDR3 residues: CASSPRTGGVEQYF. DNA for the CDR3: TGTGCCAGCAGTCCCAGGACAGGGGGGGTCGAGCAGTACTTC.

In its sample, this clonotype was seen a few times. The chain carries TRBV4-1 and TRBJ2-7; tentatively, D is TRBD1 (5 bases). V lost 4 bases, J lost 5 bases, and 15 bases lay in between. This CDR3 is 14 amino acids long. Germline-derived CDR1 and CDR2 are MGHRA and YSYEKL. The CDR3 loop reads CASSRTGGADEQYF. DNA of the CDR3: TGCGCCAGCAGCCGTACAGGTGGCGCGGACGAGCAGTACTTC.

The chain carries TRBV6-6 and TRBJ2-1, with a tentative D call TRBD1 (5 bases). The CDR3 extends over 15 amino acids. Germline V gene sequence: CDR1 MNHNY, CDR2 SVGAGI (reference sequence). Between the trimmed V and J ends, which lost 2 bases and 3 bases, there was a span of 11 bases. The CDR3 DNA follows: TGTGCCAGCAGTTACAGCGCAGGGCTCTACAATGAGCAGTTCTTC. It specifies CASSYSAGLYNEQFF.

The V and J genes are TRBV6-2 or TRBV6-3 and TRBJ2-3; perhaps D is TRBD1 or TRBD2 (5 bases each). Germline CDR1 is MNHEY and CDR2 is SVGEGT. Trimming shortened V by 7 bases and J by 5 bases, and 10 bases separated the two germline ends. The CDR3 runs 12 residues. CDR3 nucleotide sequence: TGTGCCAGCATTGGGACCTTAGATACGCAGTATTTT. This encodes CASIGTLDTQYF.